A selection of T cell receptor beta chains follows, all from one sample in a study of radiotherapy plus CTLA-4 blockade in lung cancer. The table came from immunoSEQ multiplex PCR; TCRdb's copy has only in-frame clones and leaves some out. The sample carries 80,000 or so clones, around 79% recorded once. The source material was peripheral blood, sampled from a patient treated with radiotherapy plus ipilimumab. The receptors were sampled from a human donor with non-small cell lung cancer whose response to radiotherapy plus ipilimumab could not be evaluated. Some clones in this sample may be carry-over from other donors' samples. The CDR3 runs from the conserved cysteine through the conserved F or W. D genes are given only for firm matches. Expanded clones are given a class, and other clones once, few, many or no size at all.

CDR3aa: CASSQGPRGYEQYF
CDR3nt: TGCGCCAGCAGCCAAGGGCCCCGGGGCTACGAGCAGTACTTC
v_gene: TRBV4-1
abundance: -
j_gene: TRBJ2-7
d_gene: -
len: 14

CDR3aa: CASSGHFQETQYF
CDR3nt: TGTGCCAGCAGCGGACACTTTCAAGAGACCCAGTACTTC
v_gene: TRBV7-2
abundance: -
j_gene: TRBJ2-5
d_gene: -
len: 13

CDR3aa: CASSPPGHNPTYNSPLHF
CDR3nt: TGTGCCAGCAGCCCCCCGGGACACAACCCCACCTATAATTCACCCCTCCACTTT
v_gene: TRBV28
abundance: few
j_gene: TRBJ1-6
d_gene: -
len: 18

CDR3aa: CASSPQNTEAFF
CDR3nt: TGTGCCAGCAGCCCACAGAACACTGAAGCTTTCTTT
v_gene: TRBV7-9
abundance: -
j_gene: TRBJ1-1
d_gene: -
len: 12

CDR3aa: CASSRGTGAYEQYF
CDR3nt: TGTGCCAGCAGTCGCGGGACAGGTGCCTACGAGCAGTACTTC
v_gene: TRBV6-5
abundance: -
j_gene: TRBJ2-7
d_gene: TRBD1
len: 14

CDR3aa: CSVAGQGLATNEKLFF
CDR3nt: TGCAGCGTTGCGGGACAGGGACTTGCAACTAATGAAAAACTGTTTTTT
v_gene: TRBV29-1
abundance: -
j_gene: TRBJ1-4
d_gene: TRBD1
len: 16

CDR3aa: CSARRGRGRDTEAFF
CDR3nt: TGCAGCGCGCGTAGGGGCAGGGGGCGGGACACTGAAGCTTTCTTT
v_gene: TRBV29-1
abundance: -
j_gene: TRBJ1-1
d_gene: TRBD1
len: 15

CDR3aa: CASSLRDREDEKLFF
CDR3nt: TGCGCCAGCAGCTTGCGGGACAGGGAGGATGAAAAACTGTTTTTT
v_gene: TRBV5-1
abundance: -
j_gene: TRBJ1-4
d_gene: TRBD1
len: 15

CDR3aa: CASNFPGQLSPLHF
CDR3nt: TGTGCCAGCAATTTTCCGGGACAGCTTTCACCCCTCCACTTT
v_gene: TRBV6-5
abundance: few
j_gene: TRBJ1-6
d_gene: TRBD1
len: 14

CDR3aa: CASSDPGTGVTEAFF
CDR3nt: TGTGCCAGCAGTGACCCCGGGACAGGGGTCACTGAAGCTTTCTTT
v_gene: TRBV6-6
abundance: -
j_gene: TRBJ1-1
d_gene: TRBD1
len: 15

CDR3aa: CASSSLRRGDYGYTF
CDR3nt: TGTGCCAGCAGTTCCCTTAGACGGGGAGACTATGGCTACACCTTC
v_gene: TRBV27
abundance: few
j_gene: TRBJ1-2
d_gene: -
len: 15

CDR3aa: CASSFGGRMNTEAFF
CDR3nt: TGTGCCAGCAGCTTCGGTGGGCGAATGAACACTGAAGCTTTCTTT
v_gene: TRBV7-9
abundance: -
j_gene: TRBJ1-1
d_gene: -
len: 15

CDR3aa: CASSLTGGVINYGYTF
CDR3nt: TGTGCCAGCAGCCTGACAGGGGGCGTCATCAACTATGGCTACACCTTC
v_gene: TRBV28
abundance: -
j_gene: TRBJ1-2
d_gene: TRBD1
len: 16

CDR3aa: CASSPGTVFGYTF
CDR3nt: TGTGCCAGCAGCCCGGGGACAGTATTTGGCTACACCTTC
v_gene: TRBV11-2
abundance: few
j_gene: TRBJ1-2
d_gene: TRBD1
len: 13

CDR3aa: CASSGRDRAGYEQYF
CDR3nt: TGTGCCAGCAGCGGCCGGGACAGGGCAGGATACGAGCAGTACTTC
v_gene: TRBV28
abundance: -
j_gene: TRBJ2-7
d_gene: TRBD1
len: 15

CDR3aa: CASRISDRGNTEAFF
CDR3nt: TGCGCCAGCCGTATCTCCGATAGAGGGAACACTGAAGCTTTCTTT
v_gene: TRBV5-1
abundance: -
j_gene: TRBJ1-1
d_gene: -
len: 15

CDR3aa: CASSVVVLAGYNEQFF
CDR3nt: TGTGCCAGCAGCGTAGTGGTCCTAGCGGGGTACAATGAGCAGTTCTTC
v_gene: TRBV9
abundance: -
j_gene: TRBJ2-1
d_gene: TRBD2
len: 16

CDR3aa: CASSADRGHRNTEALF
CDR3nt: TGTGCCAGCAGTGCCGACAGGGGTCATCGGAACACTGAAGCTCTCTTT
v_gene: TRBV27
abundance: -
j_gene: TRBJ1-1
d_gene: TRBD1
len: 16

CDR3aa: CASSPYTRVYEQYF
CDR3nt: TGTGCCAGCTCACCATATACCAGGGTCTACGAGCAGTACTTC
v_gene: TRBV18
abundance: -
j_gene: TRBJ2-7
d_gene: -
len: 14

CDR3aa: CASSQDLRTSYEQYF
CDR3nt: TGCGCCAGCAGCCAAGATCTACGGACAAGTTACGAGCAGTACTTC
v_gene: TRBV4-3
abundance: -
j_gene: TRBJ2-7
d_gene: -
len: 15

CDR3aa: CASSQVGDWEETQYF
CDR3nt: TGTGCCAGCAGCCAAGTCGGGGATTGGGAAGAGACCCAGTACTTC
v_gene: TRBV5-5
abundance: -
j_gene: TRBJ2-5
d_gene: -
len: 15

CDR3aa: CASSWTGSTNEKLFF
CDR3nt: TGTGCCAGCAGTTGGACAGGGTCCACTAATGAAAAACTGTTTTTT
v_gene: TRBV6-5
abundance: -
j_gene: TRBJ1-4
d_gene: TRBD1
len: 15

CDR3aa: CASSQGTSGGASNEQFF
CDR3nt: TGTGCCAGCAGCCAGGGGACTAGCGGGGGGGCTAGTAATGAGCAGTTCTTC
v_gene: TRBV9
abundance: -
j_gene: TRBJ2-1
d_gene: TRBD2
len: 17

CDR3aa: CASSQQPSGGYNEQFF
CDR3nt: TGCGCCAGCAGCCAGCAACCTAGCGGGGGATACAATGAGCAGTTCTTC
v_gene: TRBV4-3
abundance: -
j_gene: TRBJ2-1
d_gene: TRBD2
len: 16

CDR3aa: CASRGGGNSYEQYF
CDR3nt: TGTGCCAGCAGGGGGGGAGGGAACTCCTACGAGCAGTACTTC
v_gene: TRBV6-1
abundance: -
j_gene: TRBJ2-7
d_gene: TRBD2
len: 14

CDR3aa: CASSFGGATGELFF
CDR3nt: TGTGCTAGCAGCTTCGGGGGGGCGACCGGGGAGCTGTTTTTT
v_gene: TRBV7-7
abundance: few
j_gene: TRBJ2-2
d_gene: TRBD2
len: 14

CDR3aa: CASSSSRDSYEQYF
CDR3nt: TGTGCCAGCAGCTCGTCCCGGGACAGCTACGAGCAGTACTTC
v_gene: TRBV7-2
abundance: -
j_gene: TRBJ2-7
d_gene: TRBD1
len: 14

CDR3aa: CASSERGGWGTEAFF
CDR3nt: TGTGCCAGCAGTGAACGGGGGGGCTGGGGCACTGAAGCTTTCTTT
v_gene: TRBV6-1
abundance: -
j_gene: TRBJ1-1
d_gene: -
len: 15

CDR3aa: CASSPDRGNTIYF
CDR3nt: TGTGCTAGCAGCCCGGACAGGGGAAACACCATATATTTT
v_gene: TRBV7-7
abundance: -
j_gene: TRBJ1-3
d_gene: TRBD1
len: 13

CDR3aa: CASQHGGTGGGETQYF
CDR3nt: TGTGCCTCCCAGCACGGTGGGACAGGGGGGGGAGAGACCCAGTACTTC
v_gene: TRBV6-6
abundance: -
j_gene: TRBJ2-5
d_gene: TRBD1
len: 16

CDR3aa: CSVEGGSGGTYEQYF
CDR3nt: TGCAGCGTTGAAGGCGGTAGCGGGGGTACCTACGAGCAGTACTTC
v_gene: TRBV29-1
abundance: -
j_gene: TRBJ2-7
d_gene: TRBD2
len: 15

CDR3aa: CASSLDAVYEAFF
CDR3nt: TGTGCCAGCAGCTTGGACGCGGTTTATGAAGCTTTCTTT
v_gene: TRBV5-5
abundance: -
j_gene: TRBJ1-1
d_gene: -
len: 13

CDR3aa: CASSWREPYEQYF
CDR3nt: TGTGCCAGCAGTTGGAGGGAGCCATACGAGCAGTACTTC
v_gene: TRBV6-9
abundance: -
j_gene: TRBJ2-7
d_gene: -
len: 13

CDR3aa: CASSHLGGTGTFYEQYF
CDR3nt: TGTGCCAGCAGCCACCTAGGCGGGACAGGGACTTTCTACGAGCAGTACTTC
v_gene: TRBV4-2
abundance: -
j_gene: TRBJ2-7
d_gene: TRBD1
len: 17

CDR3aa: CASSIQGASYGYTF
CDR3nt: TGTGCCAGCAGTATACAGGGGGCGAGCTATGGCTACACCTTC
v_gene: TRBV6-1
abundance: -
j_gene: TRBJ1-2
d_gene: TRBD1
len: 14

CDR3aa: CASSEGGSPLSEQYF
CDR3nt: TGTGCCAGCAGTGAAGGCGGTTCCCCTCTCTCCGAGCAGTACTTC
v_gene: TRBV2
abundance: once
j_gene: TRBJ2-7
d_gene: -
len: 15

CDR3aa: CASSLVAGGRGEQYF
CDR3nt: TGTGCCAGCAGCTTAGTCGCAGGGGGCCGGGGCGAGCAGTACTTC
v_gene: TRBV11-3
abundance: few
j_gene: TRBJ2-7
d_gene: TRBD1
len: 15

CDR3aa: CASSLVGTGGSEAFF
CDR3nt: TGCGCCAGCAGCTTGGTTGGGACAGGGGGGAGTGAAGCTTTCTTT
v_gene: TRBV5-1
abundance: -
j_gene: TRBJ1-1
d_gene: TRBD1
len: 15

CDR3aa: CASSLGGAVYEQYF
CDR3nt: TGTGCCAGCAGTTTGGGAGGGGCGGTATACGAGCAGTACTTC
v_gene: TRBV28
abundance: -
j_gene: TRBJ2-7
d_gene: TRBD2
len: 14

CDR3aa: CASRPGGAGPEQYF
CDR3nt: TGTGCCAGCAGACCGGGGGGCGCTGGTCCCGAGCAGTACTTC
v_gene: TRBV6-5
abundance: -
j_gene: TRBJ2-7
d_gene: -
len: 14

CDR3aa: CASSPYGARQFSGNTIYF
CDR3nt: TGTGCCAGCTCACCATATGGTGCCAGACAGTTCTCTGGAAACACCATATATTTT
v_gene: TRBV18
abundance: -
j_gene: TRBJ1-3
d_gene: -
len: 18

CDR3aa: CASSVGGGAPDTQYF
CDR3nt: TGTGCCAGCAGCGTAGGCGGGGGGGCGCCAGATACGCAGTATTTT
v_gene: TRBV9
abundance: -
j_gene: TRBJ2-3
d_gene: TRBD2
len: 15

CDR3aa: CASSQGGTGKAFF
CDR3nt: TGCGCCAGCAGCCAAGGGGGGACAGGGAAAGCTTTCTTT
v_gene: TRBV4-3
abundance: -
j_gene: TRBJ1-1
d_gene: TRBD1
len: 13

CDR3aa: CASSSAGELSGNTIYF
CDR3nt: TGCGCCAGCAGTTCAGCAGGGGAACTCTCTGGAAACACCATATATTTT
v_gene: TRBV4-1
abundance: once
j_gene: TRBJ1-3
d_gene: -
len: 16

CDR3aa: CASRELADGSYEQYF
CDR3nt: TGTGCCAGCAGGGAATTAGCGGATGGCTCCTACGAGCAGTACTTC
v_gene: TRBV7-2
abundance: -
j_gene: TRBJ2-7
d_gene: -
len: 15

CDR3aa: CASSLGRDRGYGYTF
CDR3nt: TGTGCCAGCAGCTTGGGTCGGGACAGGGGCTATGGCTACACCTTC
v_gene: TRBV7-9
abundance: -
j_gene: TRBJ1-2
d_gene: TRBD1
len: 15

CDR3aa: CASPSIGGADEQFF
CDR3nt: TGTGCCAGCCCTTCTATCGGGGGGGCAGATGAGCAGTTCTTC
v_gene: TRBV27
abundance: once
j_gene: TRBJ2-1
d_gene: TRBD2
len: 14

CDR3aa: CASSLDGEQFF
CDR3nt: TGTGCCAGCAGCTTAGACGGTGAGCAGTTCTTC
v_gene: TRBV7-9
abundance: -
j_gene: TRBJ2-1
d_gene: -
len: 11

CDR3aa: CASSPGEADTQYF
CDR3nt: TGTGCCAGCAGCCCGGGGGAAGCAGATACGCAGTATTTT
v_gene: TRBV7-3
abundance: -
j_gene: TRBJ2-3
d_gene: -
len: 13

CDR3aa: CASSLQGANTEAFF
CDR3nt: TGCGCCAGCAGCTTACAGGGAGCGAACACTGAAGCTTTCTTT
v_gene: TRBV5-1
abundance: -
j_gene: TRBJ1-1
d_gene: -
len: 14

CDR3aa: CATSRDGAGRNTGELFF
CDR3nt: TGTGCCACCAGCAGAGATGGGGCGGGGCGGAACACCGGGGAGCTGTTTTTT
v_gene: TRBV15
abundance: -
j_gene: TRBJ2-2
d_gene: -
len: 17

CDR3aa: CASGYKTQYF
CDR3nt: TGTGCCAGCGGTTACAAGACCCAGTACTTC
v_gene: TRBV6-1
abundance: -
j_gene: TRBJ2-5
d_gene: -
len: 10

CDR3aa: CASSLGLAGATGELFF
CDR3nt: TGTGCCAGTAGTTTGGGACTAGCGGGGGCCACCGGGGAGCTGTTTTTT
v_gene: TRBV19
abundance: -
j_gene: TRBJ2-2
d_gene: TRBD2
len: 16

CDR3aa: CSVAGGATDTQYF
CDR3nt: TGCAGCGTCGCAGGGGGAGCCACAGATACGCAGTATTTT
v_gene: TRBV29-1
abundance: -
j_gene: TRBJ2-3
d_gene: TRBD1
len: 13

CDR3aa: CASSDPTGGQADTQYF
CDR3nt: TGTGCCAGCAGCGACCCAACGGGGGGGCAGGCAGATACGCAGTATTTT
v_gene: TRBV7-6
abundance: -
j_gene: TRBJ2-3
d_gene: TRBD2
len: 16

CDR3aa: CASWGGSNQPQHF
CDR3nt: TGTGCCAGTTGGGGGGGCAGCAATCAGCCCCAGCATTTT
v_gene: TRBV7-9
abundance: large
j_gene: TRBJ1-5
d_gene: -
len: 13

CDR3aa: CASSSQGVSYNEQFF
CDR3nt: TGTGCCAGCAGTTCACAGGGGGTTTCCTACAATGAGCAGTTCTTC
v_gene: TRBV2
abundance: -
j_gene: TRBJ2-1
d_gene: TRBD1
len: 15